One and the same sample provided the 7 T cell receptor beta chains below, sequenced in a study of human T cells and chemical hapten exposure. TCRdb called the RACE reads again in MiXCR, with one record for every CDR3 protein. The sample has tens of thousands of distinct CDR3 sequences; about 8% are singletons. Time point reported: patch test 2, 6 weeks after DPC sensitization. The treatment was: therapeutic diphenylcyclopropenone sensitization with weekly scalp DPC. The sample in question was whole blood, obtained in connection with sensitization to the hapten diphenylcyclopropenone (DPC). These receptors were taken from a woman aged 45-65 years with alopecia areata. Some clones in this sample may be carry-over from other donors' samples.

The CDR3 nucleotides read TGCAGCGCCTGGGGAGGGGGGGTGGCCACTGAAGCTTTCTTT. Translating gives CSAWGGGVATEAFF. The chain joins TRBV20-1 to TRBJ1-1; possible D gene TRBD1, 6 bases. The germline V gene encodes CDR1 DFQATT and CDR2 SNEGSKA (reference sequence). The CDR3 is made up of 14 amino acids.

In its sample, this clonotype was seen many times. V gene TRBV29-1 combines with J gene TRBJ2-1; the D gene is possibly TRBD1 (7 bases). The germline V gene has CDR1 SQVTM and CDR2 ANQGSEA. V was shortened by 4 bases and J by 3 bases, with 13 bases between the two germline ends. CDR3 length: 14 residues. CDR3 bases: TGCAGCGTTGGGCGGGACAGCCGCTACAATGAGCAGTTCTTC. Residues: CSVGRDSRYNEQFF.

This clonotype showed up just a few times. V usage is TRBV6-2 or TRBV6-3 and J usage is TRBJ2-7; D uncertain. Per germline, CDR1 MNHEY and CDR2 SVGEGT. The CDR3 is 11 residues long. Trimming took 7 bases from V and 7 from J, leaving 11 bases between them. CDR3 loop: CASKSFREQYF. As DNA, the CDR3 is TGTGCCAGCAAGTCCTTTAGGGAGCAGTACTTC.

The V gene is TRBV27, the J gene TRBJ1-1; the D is unclear. The length of the CDR3 is 14 residues. V was clipped by 6 bases and J by 0 bases, with 11 bases between them. Per the germline V gene, CDR1 is MNHEY and CDR2 is SMNVEV (reference sequence). CDR3 sequence (DNA): TGTGCCAGCAGCCGCCCAGACATGAACACTGAAGCTTTCTTT. The encoded protein is CASSRPDMNTEAFF.

In its sample, this clonotype was seen a few times. The chain joins TRBV20-1 to TRBJ2-3; a weak D match, TRBD1 (5 bases). Trimming took 3 bases from V and 4 from J, leaving 14 bases between them. The length of the CDR3 is 14 residues. Germline values: CDR1 DFQATT, CDR2 SNEGSKA (reference sequence). Here the CDR3 reads CSARGALGPDTQYF. CDR3 DNA: TGCAGTGCTAGGGGTGCCTTGGGGCCAGATACGCAGTATTTT.

This clonotype was recorded at least ten times. CDR3 sequence reads: CASSHTGGLGNQPQHF. CDR3 nucleotide sequence: TGCGCCAGCAGCCATACAGGGGGCCTGGGCAATCAGCCCCAGCATTTT. The rearrangement uses TRBV4-3 and TRBJ1-5; TRBD1 matches 9 bases. Germline V gene sequence: CDR1 LGHNA, CDR2 YSLEER. Germline trimming cut 3 bases from V and 2 bases from J; bases unmatched to any gene: 5. The CDR3 covers 16 residues.

There are many counts of this clonotype. This chain links TRBV4-1 with TRBJ1-2, with a weak D call TRBD1 (5 bases). This CDR3 is 15 amino acids long. Trimming took off 0 bases at V and 1 base at J, with 9 bases between the two ends. CDR1 and CDR2 from the germline V gene are MGHRA and YSYEKL. CDR3 sequence: CASSQEDKGNYGYTF. The CDR3 coding sequence is TGCGCCAGCAGCCAAGAGGACAAGGGTAACTATGGCTACACCTTC.